These 25 T cell receptor beta chains came from one sample sequenced in a study of T cell responses to AZD1222 COVID-19 vaccine (dated by TCRdb to about 2021). The time point label here, explained by the study, means: baseline before first vaccination. The library was prepared using the immunoSEQ multiplex PCR assay. TCRdb re-hosts the immuneACCESS table, in-frame sequences only. Its copies lack some clones; in the studies checked, an unresolved V gene accounts for under half of them, and the cause for the rest is not known. This sample gives more than 95,000 clones in total; roughly 88% of them show up just once. Over 8.5% of the sample is in the top ten clones. The specimen was peripheral blood, collected on day 0 of AZD1222 vaccination. Source of these receptors: an adult in good health.

V usage is TRBV19 and J usage is TRBJ1-5; TRBD1 is a possible D gene (5 bases). The germline V gene has CDR1 LNHDA and CDR2 SQIVND (reference sequence). The CDR3 has 14 amino acids. V shed 5 bases and J shed 4 bases, with 12 bases lying between them. The CDR3 nucleotides are TGTGCCAGTAGTCGCAGGGAGAGGAATCAGCCCCAGCATTTT. As protein: CASSRRERNQPQHF.

V is TRBV19 and J is TRBJ1-6; 9 bases fit TRBD1. The J segment lost 9 bases and the V segment lost 5 bases, leaving 14 bases of the junction unmatched. CDR3 length: 17 residues. Germline V CDR1 and CDR2: LNHDA, SQIVND (reference sequence). This CDR3 reads CASSGTGSRIQGSPLHF. The CDR3, as DNA: TGTGCCAGTAGTGGGACAGGGAGTCGGATTCAAGGTTCACCCCTCCACTTT.

This clone was recorded a few times. The V gene is TRBV14, the J gene TRBJ2-1; 10 positions agree with TRBD2. The V gene's germline CDR1 is SGHDN and CDR2 FVKESK. Trimming cost V 4 bases and J 3 bases; bases outside gene matches: 9. The CDR3 runs to 17 residues. The CDR3, as DNA: TGTGCCAGCAGCCTTCAGAAAGCGGGAGGGTACTACAATGAGCAGTTCTTC. This encodes CASSLQKAGGYYNEQFF.

The V and J genes are TRBV4-2 and TRBJ1-2; TRBD1 is a possible D gene (6 bases). The CDR3 runs 13 residues. Germline CDR1 and CDR2: LGHNA and YNFKEQ. V was cut by 1 base and J by 4 bases, with 7 bases left in between. The chain's CDR3 is CASSQGDTYGYTF. The CDR3 DNA is TGTGCCAGCAGCCAAGGGGACACCTATGGCTACACCTTC.

The chain joins TRBV27 to TRBJ2-7; 7 nucleotides agree with TRBD1. The J segment lost 0 bases and the V segment lost 5 bases, leaving 10 bases of the junction unmatched. This CDR3 spans 16 amino acids. Per the germline V gene, CDR1 is MNHEY and CDR2 is SMNVEV (reference sequence). The CDR3 coding sequence is TGTGCCAGCAGTCCGATACAGGGGCTGAGCTCCTACGAGCAGTACTTC. It yields the protein CASSPIQGLSSYEQYF.

This chain links TRBV5-1 with TRBJ2-3, with D hard to call. CDR3 size: 11 residues. V lost 3 bases, J lost 2 bases, and 1 base lay in between. Germline V lookup: CDR1 SGHRS, CDR2 YFSETQ. The CDR3 nucleotides are TGCGCCAGCAGCTCCACAGATACGCAGTATTTT. Its translation is CASSSTDTQYF.

This chain links TRBV4-1 with TRBJ2-2; TRBD1 or TRBD2 may be the D gene (6 bases each). Deletions cut 4 bases from V and 0 bases from J, with 18 bases between. CDR3 length: 18 amino acids. Germline assignment: CDR1 MGHRA and CDR2 YSYEKL. Here the CDR3 reads CASSLVPGARANTGELFF. The CDR3 region has the DNA TGCGCCAGCAGCCTCGTTCCGGGGGCCCGGGCGAACACCGGGGAGCTGTTTTTT.

The V call is TRBV12-3 or TRBV12-4, the J call TRBJ1-1, with 9 bases aligning to TRBD1. With V trimmed by 6 bases and J by 10 bases, 9 bases remained unmatched. This CDR3 has 13 residues. The CDR3 region is CASRRDRDSGAFF. DNA for the CDR3: TGTGCCAGCAGACGGGACAGGGACTCTGGAGCTTTCTTT.

V is TRBV19 and J is TRBJ1-1; unclear D gene. The CDR3 length is 15 residues. The ends were cut back, 6 bases at V and 1 base at J, with 15 bases in the middle. The germline gives CDR1 LNHDA, CDR2 SQIVND (reference sequence). In DNA form, the CDR3 reads TGTGCCAGTAGAAGAAAAATCGTCGAGAACACTGAAGCTTTCTTT. It is translated as CASRRKIVENTEAFF.

The chain couples TRBV3-1 (or the pseudogene TRBV3-2) to TRBJ1-1, with 7 bases identical to TRBD1. Losses at the gene ends were 7 bases for V and 0 bases for J; bases not matched to a gene: 8. The CDR3 sequence is 15 residues long. CDR1 LGHDT and CDR2 YNNKEL come from the germline V gene (reference sequence). The DNA of the CDR3 is TGTGCCAGCAAGGGGACAGATATCATGAACACTGAAGCTTTCTTT. This sequence encodes CASKGTDIMNTEAFF.

V and J are TRBV29-1 and TRBJ1-2; weak D call: TRBD1 (6 bases). CDR1 and CDR2 (germline): SQVTM, ANQGSEA. Trimming took off 6 bases at V and 4 bases at J, with 15 bases between the two ends. The CDR3 contains 13 residues. In DNA, the CDR3 is TGCAGCGTGGCTACACAGGGTGGCTATGGCTACACCTTC. This translates into CSVATQGGYGYTF.

V gene TRBV4-1 combines with J gene TRBJ2-1; possible D gene TRBD1, 6 bases. The germline V and J ends were trimmed by 4 bases and 3 bases, with 16 bases remaining between them. The CDR3 runs to 16 residues. CDR1 is MGHRA, CDR2 YSYEKL, per germline. In DNA, the CDR3 is TGCGCCAGCAGCCCGGTGCGACAGGAGAACTACAATGAGCAGTTCTTC. It translates to CASSPVRQENYNEQFF.

This chain uses TRBV3-1 (or the pseudogene TRBV3-2) with TRBJ1-1; no definite D call. The V end lost 0 bases, the J end lost 3 bases, and 8 bases lay between the germline ends. This CDR3 has 14 residues. CDR1 LGHDT and CDR2 YNNKEL come from the germline V gene (reference sequence). CDR3 in DNA: TGTGCCAGCAGCCAAGATTCTAGGGACACTGAAGCTTTCTTT. Its protein is CASSQDSRDTEAFF.

The V call is TRBV24-1, the J call TRBJ1-1; D ambiguous. The germline V gene has CDR1 KGHDR and CDR2 SFDVKD. This CDR3 spans 12 amino acids. The V gene lost 0 bases and the J gene lost 8 bases, with 6 bases spanning the gap. The CDR3 spells CATSDLLGEAFF. CDR3 nucleotides: TGTGCCACCAGTGATTTGTTGGGCGAAGCTTTCTTT.

This chain connects TRBV28 to TRBJ1-5; 8 bases align to TRBD1. Looked up from germline, CDR1 is MDHEN and CDR2 is SYDVKM. V lost 6 bases, J lost 5 bases, and 9 bases stayed unmatched. The CDR3 totals 15 residues. CDR3 sequence: CASRQFGQGDQPQHF. In nucleotides, the CDR3 is TGTGCCAGCAGACAGTTTGGACAGGGTGATCAGCCCCAGCATTTT. The variable domain in full, with the rest retrieved from reference TRBV28 and TRBJ1-5, is DVKVTQSSRYLVKRTGEKVFLECVQDMDHENMFWYRQDPGLGLRLIYFSYDVKMKEKGDIPEGYSVSREKKERFSLILESASTNQTSMYLCASRQFGQGDQPQHFGDGTRLSIL.

This clone came up once. In DNA, the CDR3 is TGTGCCAGCAGCCAAGAAGGACAGGGTATGGTCTATGGCTACACCTTC. Amino acid sequence: CASSQEGQGMVYGYTF. This rearrangement joins TRBV4-2 to TRBJ1-2; TRBD1 matches at 8 bases. Unmatched junction bases numbered 7, after V lost 0 bases and J lost 4 bases. Germline V lookup: CDR1 LGHNA, CDR2 YNFKEQ. The length of the CDR3 is 16 residues.

The rearrangement uses TRBV29-1 and TRBJ2-7; D unclear. The CDR3 loop spans 13 amino acids. Germline CDR1 is SQVTM and CDR2 is ANQGSEA. Trimming pared 7 bases from V and 4 bases from J, leaving 17 bases between. This chain's CDR3 is CSATDSPLYEQYF. The DNA of the CDR3 is TGCAGCGCCACAGACTCTCCCCTATACGAGCAGTACTTC.

V and J are TRBV3-1 (or the pseudogene TRBV3-2) and TRBJ2-1; 11 bases line up with TRBD2. Germline loops: CDR1 LGHDT, CDR2 YNNKEL (reference sequence). The V and J ends lost 4 bases and 6 bases, in that order; junction bases with no gene match: 8. CDR3 length equals 16 residues. In DNA, the CDR3 is TGTGCCAGCAGCCCGCATACTAGCGGGAGTAGCAATGAGCAGTTCTTC. Its translation is CASSPHTSGSSNEQFF.

The chain recombines TRBV30 with TRBJ2-1; 8 bases agree with TRBD2. The CDR3 totals 18 residues. The germline V gene has CDR1 GTSNPN and CDR2 SVGIG (reference sequence). The ends lost 6 bases at V and 0 bases at J; junction bases unmatched: 16. The CDR3 DNA sequence: TGTGCCTGCAGCGGGGGTGGGTCTATCTATAGCTCCTACAATGAGCAGTTCTTC. It is translated as CACSGGGSIYSSYNEQFF. Combining the CDR3 with reference TRBV30 and TRBJ2-1 gives the whole variable domain SQTIHQWPATLVQPVGSPLSLECTVEGTSNPNLYWYRQAAGRGLQLLFYSVGIGQISSEVPQNLSASRPQDRQFILSSKKLLLSDSGFYLCACSGGGSIYSSYNEQFFGPGTRLTVL.

This clone appeared a single time. The chain employs TRBV15 and TRBJ1-2; no firm D call. The CDR3 is 14 residues long. CDR1 LNHNV and CDR2 YYDKDF come from the germline V gene (reference sequence). Deletions cut 0 bases from V and 3 bases from J, with 8 bases between. CDR3 protein: CATSRDQSYYGYTF. DNA for the CDR3: TGTGCCACCAGCAGAGACCAGAGTTACTATGGCTACACCTTC.

The chain carries TRBV19 and TRBJ1-1; 7 bases agree with TRBD1. This CDR3 region has 16 residues. With 3 bases clipped from V and 1 base from J, the junction kept 8 bases outside the gene matches. The germline V gene encodes CDR1 LNHDA and CDR2 SQIVND (reference sequence). The CDR3 loop reads CASSMSGGFRNTEAFF. In DNA, the CDR3 is TGTGCCAGTAGTATGTCAGGGGGGTTCCGGAACACTGAAGCTTTCTTT.

The V and J genes are TRBV6-5 and TRBJ2-5, with D perhaps TRBD2 (5 bases). CDR3 length: 15 residues. Between the trimmed V and J ends, which lost 4 bases and 6 bases, there was a span of 18 bases. The germline V gene encodes CDR1 MNHEY and CDR2 SVGAGI. The CDR3 protein is CASSSPRAAGKTQYF. The CDR3 DNA follows: TGTGCCAGCAGTTCCCCCCGGGCCGCCGGGAAGACCCAGTACTTC.

V and J are TRBV7-2 and TRBJ1-5; no firm D call. This CDR3 comprises 14 residues. CDR1 is SGHTA, CDR2 FQGNSA, per germline. V was pared by 4 bases and J by 0 bases, with 7 bases between. CDR3 protein: CASSSSNSNQPQHF. The CDR3 DNA reads TGTGCCAGCAGCTCTTCTAATAGCAATCAGCCCCAGCATTTT.

The chain links TRBV18 to TRBJ2-7; D is ambiguous. This CDR3 contains 13 residues. Germline values: CDR1 KGHSH, CDR2 LQKENI. The ends were cut back, 3 bases at V and 5 bases at J, with 11 bases in the middle. The CDR3 nucleotides read TGTGCCAGCTCACCTTTAGAATGGGACGAGCAGTACTTC. This codes for CASSPLEWDEQYF. Combining the CDR3 with reference TRBV18 and TRBJ2-7 gives the whole variable domain NAGVMQNPRHLVRRRGQEARLRCSPMKGHSHVYWYRQLPEEGLKFMVYLQKENIIDESGMPKERFSAEFPKEGPSILRIQQVVRGDSAAYFCASSPLEWDEQYFGPGTRLTVT.

This clone was counted only a few times. This sequence joins TRBV5-4 and TRBJ1-2; D gene ambiguous. Germline assignment: CDR1 SGHNT and CDR2 YYREEE (reference sequence). This CDR3 region has 12 residues. Trimming shortened V by 4 bases and J by 6 bases, and 10 bases separated the two germline ends. The CDR3 reads CASSLNKDGYTF. The DNA of the CDR3 is TGTGCCAGCAGCCTAAACAAGGATGGCTACACCTTC. The full variable domain, completed using reference TRBV5-4 and TRBJ1-2, is ETGVTQSPTHLIKTRGQQVTLRCSSQSGHNTVSWYQQALGQGPQFIFQYYREEENGRGNFPPRFSGLQFPNYSSELNVNALELDDSALYLCASSLNKDGYTFGSGTRLTVV.